The clone carrying this T cell receptor (beta chain) was detected once. The antigen is unknown. The data belong to a study of beta chain features in type 1 diabetes. Findings and limits, study-wide: In cDNA sequencing, cells with high TCR expression could be over-represented. In the patient group, naive, central memory and Treg TCRB repertoires seemed more alike than in the healthy donor group.

V lost 1 base and J lost 2, with 9 bases in between. Germline V gives CDR1 MGHRA, CDR2 YSYEKL. The CDR3 has 15 amino acids. As every portion of the isolated RNA was reverse transcribed, the sequencing read expressed TCRB transcripts. The table came from immunoSEQ multiplex PCR; TCRdb's copy has only in-frame clones and leaves some out. The table lists approximately 300,000 clones, 11% of them singletons, with about 0.015% in the top ten. Sample: naive CD4+ T cells from blood. The chain joins TRBV4-1 to TRBJ1-5; D is unresolved. This clonotype was obtained from a woman in her thirties in good health. As DNA, the CDR3 is TGCGCCAGCAGCCAAGCCCAACTCGGCAATCAGCCCCAGCATTTT. Its translation: CASSQAQLGNQPQHF.